The 17 T cell receptor beta chains presented below share a single source sample, sequenced in a study of T-cell reconstitution after alpha-beta-depleted transplantation in children. A library of TCRbeta sequences, prepared with unique molecular identifiers, was generated. Using its own MiXCR run on the PCR reads, TCRdb lists one record per CDR3 protein. The repertoire holds about a million distinct CDR3 sequences, less than 30% seen once, with roughly 27% in the top ten. Source: PBMCs, mostly from graft donor cells, taken 360 days after TCRalphabeta/CD19-depleted stem cell transplant. The receptors stem from a boy in the first two years of life who had a stem cell transplant for SCID, so the T cells may come from the graft donor.

This clonotype came up a few times. The chain joins TRBV12-3 or TRBV12-4 to TRBJ1-5; D possibly corresponds to TRBD1 (6 bases). Trimming took off 5 bases at V and 0 bases at J, with 11 bases between the two ends. This CDR3 is 15 amino acids long. In DNA form, the CDR3 reads TGTGCCAGCAGTATATACAGGGTTAGCAATCAGCCCCAGCATTTT. It codes for CASSIYRVSNQPQHF.

This clonotype was counted at least ten times. The chain has TRBV5-1 and TRBJ1-6, with D possibly matching TRBD1 (5 bases). Trimming removed 1 base at V and 7 bases at J, with 9 bases between. Germline V gene data show CDR1 as SGHRS and CDR2 as YFSETQ. This CDR3 is built from 14 residues. The CDR3 DNA is TGCGCCAGCAGCTTGCCGGGGGGGAATTCACCCCTCCACTTT. It translates to CASSLPGGNSPLHF. Full variable domain (rest looked up from reference TRBV5-1 and TRBJ1-6): KAGVTQTPRYLIKTRGQQVTLSCSPISGHRSVSWYQQTPGQGLQFLFEYFSETQRNKGNFPGRFSGRQFSNSRSEMNVSTLELGDSALYLCASSLPGGNSPLHFGNGTRLTVT.

This clonotype was counted a few times. The V gene is TRBV4-2, the J gene TRBJ1-2; TRBD1 is a possible D gene (6 bases). V was cut by 4 bases and J by 6 bases, with 18 bases left in between. The CDR3 sequence is 15 residues long. CDR1 is LGHNA and CDR2 is YNFKEQ in the germline V gene. The CDR3 region is CASSLNQGIGDGYTF. CDR3 coding DNA: TGTGCCAGCAGCCTAAACCAGGGGATCGGGGATGGCTACACCTTC.

This clonotype has more than one count but fewer than ten. V and J are TRBV6-1 and TRBJ2-7; D is possibly TRBD1 or TRBD2 (5 bases each). CDR3 length: 14 amino acids. CDR1 is MNHNS and CDR2 is SASEGT in the germline V gene. V lost 6 bases, J lost 2 bases, and 14 bases lay in between. This CDR3 is CASSQGSGTYEQYF. As DNA, the CDR3 is TGTGCCAGCAGCCAGGGTTCGGGAACCTACGAGCAGTACTTC.

Details on this clonotype: The missing conserved phenylalanine or tryptophan at the end of this CDR3 makes a read error likely. This chain uses TRBV5-1 with TRBJ2-5; 11 bases are a match to TRBD2. Germline CDR1 reads SGHRS; CDR2 reads YFSETQ. There are 16 residues in the CDR3. V lost 4 bases to trimming and J lost 2 bases; unmatched junction nucleotides: 7. The CDR3 DNA reads TGCGCCAGCAGCCGAATACTAGCGGGGGATCAAGAGACCCAGTACTCC. This encodes CASSRILAGDQETQYS.

The chain couples TRBV3-1 to TRBJ1-5; no reliable D call. Trimming took off 3 bases at V and 9 bases at J, with 15 bases between the two ends. The CDR3 has 14 residues. The germline V gene encodes CDR1 LGHDT and CDR2 YNNKEL (reference sequence). In DNA, the CDR3 is TGTGCCAGCAGCCACCCCCCTTGGTCGCGGCCCCAGCATTTT. Its protein is CASSHPPWSRPQHF.

The chain joins TRBV5-5 to TRBJ2-3; 8 bases line up with TRBD2. The trim removed 0 bases at V and 2 bases at J, leaving 5 bases unmatched. Germline CDR1 is SGHKS and CDR2 is YYEKEE (reference sequence). CDR3 length equals 16 residues. The CDR3 nucleotides read TGTGCCAGCAGCTTGGGGGCGGGGGGTGCCACAGATACGCAGTATTTT. This gives the protein CASSLGAGGATDTQYF.

The CDR3 bases are TGTGCCAGCAGCCGACTCAGCCTCGGGGAGACCCAGTACTTC. It is translated as CASSRLSLGETQYF. The genes are TRBV9 and TRBJ2-5; D is unclear. Germline V gives CDR1 SGDLS, CDR2 YYNGEE. CDR3 length: 14 amino acids. V was trimmed by 4 bases and J by 5 bases, leaving 15 bases between them.

This chain links TRBV20-1 with TRBJ2-7; tentatively, D is TRBD1 (5 bases). From germline, CDR1 is DFQATT and CDR2 SNEGSKA (reference sequence). V was shortened by 0 bases and J by 2 bases, with 17 bases between the two germline ends. The CDR3 extends over 16 amino acids. CDR3 protein: CSARDFLSGSAYEQYF. The CDR3 DNA sequence: TGCAGTGCTAGAGATTTTTTATCAGGGTCGGCCTACGAGCAGTACTTC.

This chain joins TRBV20-1 and TRBJ1-1; D is perhaps TRBD1 (6 bases). Germline loops: CDR1 DFQATT, CDR2 SNEGSKA (reference sequence). The V gene lost 6 bases and the J gene lost 8 bases, with 13 bases spanning the gap. The CDR3 length is 11 residues. The CDR3 nucleotides are TGCAGTGCGGGGGGGGCCGTGGAAGCTTTCTTT. Protein product: CSAGGAVEAFF.

In this sample, this clonotype turned up a few times. The chain has TRBV7-2 and TRBJ2-1; TRBD1 matches 7 bases. The CDR3 spans 16 residues. Germline assignment: CDR1 SGHTA and CDR2 FQGNSA. With V trimmed by 6 bases and J by 2 bases, 10 bases remained unmatched. The CDR3 DNA is TGTGCCAGCAGTCGTAAACCACAGGGGACCTACAATGAGCAGTTCTTC. The encoded protein is CASSRKPQGTYNEQFF.

This clonotype has just a few counts. The chain joins TRBV7-9 to TRBJ1-2, with 11 positions matching TRBD1. Germline trimming cut 5 bases from V and 6 bases from J; bases unmatched to any gene: 11. This CDR3 has 16 amino acids. The germline V gene encodes CDR1 SEHNR and CDR2 FQNEAQ (reference sequence). CDR3 nucleotides: TGTGCCAGCAGCCCGGCGGGAAGGACAGGGGGCCATGGCTACACCTTC. Amino acids: CASSPAGRTGGHGYTF.

This clonotype has a handful of counts. The gene calls are TRBV12-3 or TRBV12-4 and TRBJ2-3, with TRBD2 identical over 8 bases. The V segment lost 5 bases and the J segment 6 bases; nucleotides outside the gene matches: 10. The CDR3 is 15 residues long. The CDR3 DNA reads as TGTGCCAGCAGTCAGACTAGCGCCCGGCGGGATACGCAGTATTTT. It encodes CASSQTSARRDTQYF.

This clonotype was seen just once. The J gene is TRBJ2-7, the V gene TRBV27; D may be TRBD2 (7 bases). The CDR3 has 15 residues. The ends were cut back, 3 bases at V and 2 bases at J, with 14 bases in the middle. CDR1 MNHEY and CDR2 SMNVEV come from the germline V gene (reference sequence). CDR3 sequence reads: CASSFQGGGPYEQYF. The CDR3 DNA sequence: TGTGCCAGCAGTTTCCAAGGGGGGGGCCCCTACGAGCAGTACTTC.

The V call is TRBV20-1, the J call TRBJ2-5; 8 bases are shared with TRBD2. CDR1 DFQATT and CDR2 SNEGSKA come from the germline V gene (reference sequence). The CDR3 runs 15 residues. Losses at the gene ends were 0 bases for V and 5 bases for J; bases not matched to a gene: 8. This chain's CDR3 is CSARDGTSGPETQYF. CDR3 in DNA: TGCAGTGCTAGAGATGGCACTAGCGGTCCGGAGACCCAGTACTTC.

V usage is TRBV18 and J usage is TRBJ2-3; D may be TRBD2 (5 bases). The germline V and J ends were trimmed by 1 base and 6 bases, with 14 bases remaining between them. This CDR3 contains 15 residues. Per germline, CDR1 KGHSH and CDR2 LQKENI. The CDR3 nucleotides are TGTGCCAGCTCACCACGGAATATAGCGCTTGATACGCAGTATTTT. Encoded protein: CASSPRNIALDTQYF.

The genes are TRBV20-1 and TRBJ1-1; D unclear. The CDR3 has 14 amino acids. V was clipped by 2 bases and J by 4 bases, with 14 bases between them. Germline V CDR1 and CDR2: DFQATT, SNEGSKA (reference sequence). CDR3 in DNA: TGCAGTGCTAGAAAGGACGAGAGCCGCACTGAAGCTTTCTTT. Translating gives CSARKDESRTEAFF.